These 30 T cell receptor beta chains were all obtained from the same sample, sequenced in a study of blood T cell repertoires in COVID-19. The protocol was immunoSEQ multiplex PCR, while the TCRdb copy is restricted to in-frame clones and leaves out a portion. The sample holds roughly 140,000 clones; approximately 90% are singletons and the top ten take 2% to 3%. Sequencing was done on a sample of peripheral blood. These receptors were obtained from a woman in her seventies with acute or convalescent COVID-19.

The genes are TRBV4-1 and TRBJ1-2; no definite D call. Trimming cost V 0 bases and J 4 bases, with 9 bases left between them. The CDR3 length is 14 residues. CDR1 is MGHRA and CDR2 is YSYEKL in the germline V gene. The CDR3: CASSQDRNVYGYTF. The CDR3 DNA reads TGCGCCAGCAGCCAAGACAGGAACGTCTATGGCTACACCTTC.

In DNA form, the CDR3 reads TGTGCCAGCAGCTTAGATTCACTAGCGGGACAAGAGACCCAGTACTTC. Translation gives CASSLDSLAGQETQYF. This sequence joins TRBV7-2 and TRBJ2-5, with TRBD2 matching over 10 bases. The CDR3 sequence is 16 residues long. Germline V CDR1 and CDR2: SGHTA, FQGNSA. J lost 2 bases, V lost 1 base, and 4 bases had no gene match.

The V and J genes are TRBV6-6 and TRBJ2-2; 9 bases are a match to TRBD2. CDR1 is MNHNY, CDR2 SVGAGI, per germline (reference sequence). This CDR3 comprises 20 residues. The trim removed 5 bases at V and 8 bases at J, leaving 24 bases unmatched. CDR3 residues: CASSPYPPSPRGGVGGELFF. For the CDR3, the DNA is TGTGCCAGCAGTCCCTACCCCCCTTCTCCTCGCGGGGGGGTGGGGGGGGAGCTGTTTTTT.

This sequence joins TRBV19 and TRBJ2-1; 8 positions agree with TRBD2. CDR1 is LNHDA and CDR2 is SQIVND in the germline V gene (reference sequence). Losses at the gene ends were 7 bases for V and 2 bases for J; bases not matched to a gene: 7. CDR3 size: 15 residues. The CDR3 loop is CASTGGGKPYNEQFF. CDR3 in DNA: TGTGCCAGTACCGGGGGGGGGAAACCCTACAATGAGCAGTTCTTC.

This sequence joins TRBV7-9 and TRBJ1-5; D remains unclear. The CDR3 covers 13 residues. In germline, CDR1 is SEHNR, CDR2 FQNEAQ (reference sequence). Trimming stripped 3 bases from V and 5 bases from J, with 8 bases between. The CDR3 loop is CASSLREDQPQHF. The CDR3 DNA reads as TGTGCCAGCAGCTTGAGAGAGGATCAGCCCCAGCATTTT.

J is TRBJ2-1 and V is TRBV10-1; 12 nucleotides line up with TRBD2. V lost 2 bases, J lost 7 bases, and 6 bases stayed unmatched. Germline lookup yields CDR1 WNHNN and CDR2 SYGVQD (reference sequence). CDR3 size: 16 residues. For the CDR3, the DNA is TGCGCCAGCAGTGAGACGAGGACTAGCGGGGCAAATGAGCAGTTCTTC. Residues: CASSETRTSGANEQFF.

The chain recombines TRBV28 with TRBJ1-5, with D uncertain. The germline V and J ends were trimmed by 8 bases and 4 bases, with 9 bases remaining between them. This CDR3 region has 12 residues. CDR1 and CDR2 from the germline V gene are MDHEN and SYDVKM. CDR3 sequence: CASYSGNQPQHF. In nucleotides, the CDR3 is TGTGCCAGCTACTCCGGGAATCAGCCCCAGCATTTT.

The chain employs TRBV28 and TRBJ2-5, with 12 bases lining up with TRBD2. Per germline, CDR1 MDHEN and CDR2 SYDVKM. Trimming removed 3 bases from V and 4 bases from J; junction bases left unmatched: 9. The CDR3 loop spans 17 amino acids. CDR3 nucleotides: TGTGCCAGCAGTTTGACAACTAGCGGGGGGCCGGGAGAGACCCAGTACTTC. Its translation: CASSLTTSGGPGETQYF. The whole variable domain, remainder taken from reference TRBV28 and TRBJ2-5, is DVKVTQSSRYLVKRTGEKVFLECVQDMDHENMFWYRQDPGLGLRLIYFSYDVKMKEKGDIPEGYSVSREKKERFSLILESASTNQTSMYLCASSLTTSGGPGETQYFGPGTRLLVL.

CDR3 DNA sequence: TGTGCCAGCAGCGTAGGGGCCAGCACAGATACGCAGTATTTT. It yields the protein CASSVGASTDTQYF. This chain joins TRBV7-8 and TRBJ2-3; perhaps TRBD1 as D (5 bases). Germline CDR1 reads SGHVS; CDR2 reads FQNEAQ. V was pared by 5 bases and J by 0 bases, with 9 bases between. This CDR3 has 14 residues.

V and J are TRBV2 and TRBJ1-5, with D perhaps matching TRBD1 (6 bases). Trimming cost V 1 base and J 6 bases, with 13 bases left between them. Germline V gene lookup returns CDR1 SNHLY and CDR2 FYNNEI. The length of the CDR3 is 15 residues. The CDR3 nucleotides are TGTGCCAGCAGTGAAGACATGGGGGCGGCTCAGCCCCAGCATTTT. Amino acid sequence: CASSEDMGAAQPQHF.

The chain has TRBV5-6 and TRBJ1-3; perhaps TRBD1 as D (6 bases). The CDR3 loop spans 15 amino acids. In germline, CDR1 is SGHDT, CDR2 YYEEEE. V was clipped by 4 bases and J by 8 bases, with 19 bases between them. CDR3 sequence reads: CASSRPDKGGDTIYF. The CDR3 DNA sequence: TGTGCCAGCAGCCGACCGGACAAAGGGGGGGACACCATATATTTT.

This rearrangement joins TRBV9 to TRBJ1-2; 8 positions agree with TRBD1. The CDR3 contains 15 residues. The ends lost 3 bases at V and 6 bases at J; junction bases unmatched: 10. Germline CDR1 SGDLS, CDR2 YYNGEE. CDR3 in amino acids: CASSAQTGDGHGYTF. DNA for the CDR3: TGTGCCAGCAGCGCGCAGACAGGGGATGGGCATGGCTACACCTTC.

The V and J genes are TRBV18 and TRBJ2-7, with a weak D call TRBD1 (6 bases). The CDR3 spans 14 residues. Germline assignment: CDR1 KGHSH and CDR2 LQKENI. V was shortened by 3 bases and J by 4 bases, with 13 bases between the two germline ends. In DNA, the CDR3 is TGTGCCAGCTCACCGGGTCGCAGGGGATACGAGCAGTACGTC. Encoded protein: CASSPGRRGYEQYV.

The chain is built from TRBV3-1 (or the pseudogene TRBV3-2) and TRBJ2-5; 13 bases align to TRBD2. In germline, CDR1 is LGHDT, CDR2 YNNKEL (reference sequence). Trimming removed 5 bases from V and 5 bases from J; junction bases left unmatched: 8. The CDR3 runs 16 residues. The CDR3 region is CASSGLAGAVGETQYF. The CDR3 region has the DNA TGTGCCAGCAGCGGACTAGCGGGGGCCGTTGGGGAGACCCAGTACTTC.

The rearrangement links TRBV10-2 to TRBJ2-3; 7 bases are shared with TRBD2. V was clipped by 4 bases and J by 3 bases; unmatched bases: 4. The CDR3 is 14 residues long. CDR1 and CDR2 (germline): WSHSY, SAAADI. CDR3 region: CASSGPGGTDTQYF. CDR3 coding DNA: TGCGCCAGCAGTGGTCCGGGGGGAACAGATACGCAGTATTTT.

The chain couples TRBV7-9 to TRBJ1-5; perhaps TRBD1 as D (6 bases). The CDR3 contains 17 residues. The ends were cut back, 1 base at V and 7 bases at J, with 20 bases in the middle. Germline loops: CDR1 SEHNR, CDR2 FQNEAQ (reference sequence). CDR3 in amino acids: CASSLDELQGPGQPQHF. The CDR3 region has the DNA TGTGCCAGCAGCTTAGACGAGTTACAGGGTCCCGGGCAGCCCCAGCATTTT. Supplemented by reference TRBV7-9 and TRBJ1-5, the full variable domain reads DTGVSQNPRHKITKRGQNVTFRCDPISEHNRLYWYRQTLGQGPEFLTYFQNEAQLEKSRLLSDRFSAERPKGSFSTLEIQRTEQGDSAMYLCASSLDELQGPGQPQHFGDGTRLSIL.

This clone was picked up one time. The V and J genes are TRBV5-5 and TRBJ2-2, with 9 bases fitting TRBD1. The trim removed 1 base at V and 6 bases at J, leaving 4 bases unmatched. This CDR3 region has 15 residues. Germline CDR1 is SGHKS and CDR2 is YYEKEE (reference sequence). CDR3 region: CASSLTTGGPGELFF. In nucleotides, the CDR3 is TGTGCCAGCAGCTTGACTACAGGGGGCCCCGGGGAGCTGTTTTTT.

This clone was seen only a few times. The chain employs TRBV29-1 and TRBJ1-1; D is undetermined. Germline V lookup: CDR1 SQVTM, CDR2 ANQGSEA. CDR3 length equals 13 residues. The CDR3 nucleotides are TGCGTAGTGCGGGAAGGAATTGTAGCTGAAGCTTTCTTT. It encodes CVVREGIVAEAFF.

This chain uses TRBV7-9 with TRBJ1-2; D not certain. Trimming left V 1 base short and J 1 base short, with 13 bases between. Germline assignment: CDR1 SEHNR and CDR2 FQNEAQ (reference sequence). The length of the CDR3 is 16 residues. CDR3: CASSLVGRYYNYGYTF. The CDR3 DNA reads TGTGCCAGCAGCTTAGTAGGGAGGTACTATAACTATGGCTACACCTTC.

This chain joins TRBV15 and TRBJ2-1; D remains unclear. The germline gives CDR1 LNHNV, CDR2 YYDKDF (reference sequence). CDR3 length equals 16 residues. With 0 bases removed from V and 0 bases from J, the gap between germline ends came to 9 bases. DNA for the CDR3: TGTGCCACCAGCAGAGATTTGAGGAGCTCCTACAATGAGCAGTTCTTC. This translates into CATSRDLRSSYNEQFF.

This chain uses TRBV3-1 (or the pseudogene TRBV3-2) with TRBJ1-2; TRBD1 aligns across 9 bases. Losses at the gene ends were 6 bases for V and 3 bases for J; bases not matched to a gene: 5. Germline CDR1 is LGHDT and CDR2 is YNNKEL (reference sequence). CDR3 length: 14 residues. In nucleotides, the CDR3 is TGTGCCAGCAGACAACAGGGGGCGCACTATGGCTACACCTTC. Translated, it gives CASRQQGAHYGYTF.

The J gene is TRBJ2-3, the V gene TRBV27; D ambiguous. Germline V CDR1 and CDR2: MNHEY, SMNVEV (reference sequence). Between the trimmed V and J ends, which lost 8 bases and 0 bases, there was a span of 18 bases. The CDR3 sequence is 16 residues long. CDR3 amino acids: CASQKEQITSTDTQYF. The CDR3 DNA reads as TGTGCCAGCCAAAAGGAGCAGATTACTAGCACAGATACGCAGTATTTT.

The chain uses TRBV25-1 and TRBJ1-4; TRBD1 agrees at 7 bases. Germline V gene lookup returns CDR1 MGHDK and CDR2 SYGVNS. V was pared by 1 base and J by 8 bases, with 7 bases of the junction left unmatched. The CDR3 spans 15 residues. This CDR3 is CASSEWKGGGEKLFF. DNA of the CDR3: TGTGCCAGCAGTGAATGGAAAGGGGGCGGGGAAAAACTGTTTTTT.

V usage is TRBV9 and J usage is TRBJ2-7; a possible D gene is TRBD1 (7 bases). The CDR3 is 15 residues long. Per germline, CDR1 SGDLS and CDR2 YYNGEE. V gave up 7 bases and J gave up 1 base, with 18 bases separating them. DNA for the CDR3: TGTGCCAGCTCGACCTGGGCAGGGGGGTCCTACGAGCAGTACTTC. Translation: CASSTWAGGSYEQYF.

The CDR3, as DNA: TGTGCCAGCAGCCAAGGACCGGGACAGACTACCTTC. Its translation: CASSQGPGQTTF. The V gene is TRBV3-1 (or the pseudogene TRBV3-2), the J gene TRBJ1-2; 7 nucleotides match TRBD1. Trimming took 1 base from V and 14 from J; bases not matched to a gene: 7. This CDR3 is 12 amino acids long. Germline CDR1 reads LGHDT; CDR2 reads YNNKEL (reference sequence).

The chain uses TRBV28 and TRBJ2-7; D unclear. The CDR3 spans 15 residues. CDR1 and CDR2 from the germline V gene are MDHEN and SYDVKM. V shed 9 bases and J shed 1 base, with 19 bases lying between them. This chain's CDR3 is CASLRSRGSSYEQYV. For the CDR3, the DNA is TGTGCCAGTCTTCGGTCCCGAGGCAGTTCCTACGAGCAGTACGTC.

This chain connects TRBV2 to TRBJ2-7; 10 bases map to TRBD2. Germline CDR1 reads SNHLY; CDR2 reads FYNNEI. The trim removed 0 bases at V and 2 bases at J, leaving 4 bases unmatched. This CDR3 spans 16 amino acids. The CDR3 loop reads CASSEAGTSVTYEQYF. Written as DNA, the CDR3 is TGTGCCAGCAGTGAAGCCGGGACTAGCGTCACCTACGAGCAGTACTTC.

The chain has TRBV5-1 and TRBJ1-3; tentative D call: TRBD1 (6 bases). Per germline, CDR1 SGHRS and CDR2 YFSETQ. The V gene lost 4 bases and the J gene lost 6 bases, with 20 bases spanning the gap. The CDR3 contains 16 residues. CDR3 region: CASSPTGKLMENTIYF. The DNA of the CDR3 is TGCGCCAGCAGCCCCACAGGGAAGCTGATGGAAAACACCATATATTTT.

V and J are TRBV29-1 and TRBJ1-2; 7 nucleotides match TRBD1. The CDR3 has 13 amino acids. Per the germline V gene, CDR1 is SQVTM and CDR2 is ANQGSEA. The V gene end was trimmed by 0 bases and the J gene end by 13 bases; junction bases not matched to a gene: 11. The CDR3 is CSVEEPRQGCSTF. In nucleotides, the CDR3 is TGCAGCGTTGAAGAACCGAGACAGGGATGCTCCACCTTC.

The V call is TRBV6-5, the J call TRBJ1-3, with a weak D call TRBD1 (6 bases). V was clipped by 7 bases and J by 4 bases, with 17 bases between them. CDR1 is MNHEY and CDR2 is SVGAGI in the germline V gene. The CDR3 has 15 amino acids. The CDR3 protein is CASTPGTTHGNTIYF. As DNA, the CDR3 is TGTGCCAGCACACCGGGGACAACCCACGGAAACACCATATATTTT.